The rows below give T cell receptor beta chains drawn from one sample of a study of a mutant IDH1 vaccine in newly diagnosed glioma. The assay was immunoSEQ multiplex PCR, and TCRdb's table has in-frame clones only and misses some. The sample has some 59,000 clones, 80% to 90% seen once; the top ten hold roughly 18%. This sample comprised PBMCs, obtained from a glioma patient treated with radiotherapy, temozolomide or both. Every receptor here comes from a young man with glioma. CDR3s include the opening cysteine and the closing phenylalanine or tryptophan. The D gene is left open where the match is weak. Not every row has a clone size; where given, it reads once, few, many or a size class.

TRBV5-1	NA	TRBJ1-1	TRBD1	CASSLGGQLEAFF	TGCGCCAGCAGCTTGGGGGGACAGCTTGAAGCTTTCTTT
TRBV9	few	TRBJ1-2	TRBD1	CASSGTGGVYGYTF	TGTGCCAGCAGCGGGACAGGGGGCGTCTATGGCTACACCTTC
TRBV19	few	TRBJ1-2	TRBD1	CASRGGQGLANYGYTF	TGTGCCAGTAGAGGGGGACAGGGTCTGGCTAACTATGGCTACACCTTC
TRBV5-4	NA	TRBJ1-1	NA	CASSLARGANTEAFF	TGTGCCAGCAGCTTGGCCAGGGGCGCAAACACTGAAGCTTTCTTT
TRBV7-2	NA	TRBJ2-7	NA	CASSIGSGSYEQYF	TGTGCCAGCAGCATTGGCTCAGGGTCCTACGAGCAGTACTTC
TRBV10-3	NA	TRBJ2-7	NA	CAIADSFYEQYF	TGTGCCATCGCCGACAGTTTCTACGAGCAGTACTTC
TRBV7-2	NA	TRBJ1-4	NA	CASSANRAYGEKLFF	TGTGCCAGCAGCGCGAACAGGGCGTATGGTGAAAAACTGTTTTTT
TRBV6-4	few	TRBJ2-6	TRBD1	CASSDGQGGANVLTF	TGTGCCAGCAGTGACGGACAGGGTGGGGCCAACGTCCTGACTTTC
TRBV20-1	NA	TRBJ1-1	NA	CSARDRYEAFF	TGCAGTGCTAGAGATCGTTATGAAGCTTTCTTT
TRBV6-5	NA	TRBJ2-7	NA	CASSYSRGPYEQYF	TGTGCCAGCAGTTACTCGAGAGGGCCCTACGAGCAGTACTTC
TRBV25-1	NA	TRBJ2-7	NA	CASSEFIGSGEAYEQYF	TGTGCCAGCAGTGAATTTATTGGCAGCGGTGAAGCCTACGAGCAGTACTTC
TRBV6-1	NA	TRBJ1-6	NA	CASSVRNRVNSPLHF	TGTGCCAGCAGTGTACGTAACAGGGTCAATTCACCCCTCCACTTT
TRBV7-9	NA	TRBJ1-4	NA	CASSLVQLRNEKLFF	TGTGCCAGCAGCTTAGTACAGCTACGTAATGAAAAACTGTTTTTT
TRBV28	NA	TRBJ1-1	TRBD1	CASSRDRVTEAFF	TGTGCCAGCTCCCGGGACAGGGTCACTGAAGCTTTCTTT
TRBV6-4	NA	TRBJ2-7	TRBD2	CASSDSGTSGRRGFYEQYF	TGTGCCAGCAGTGACTCCGGGACTAGCGGGAGAAGGGGTTTCTACGAGCAGTACTTC
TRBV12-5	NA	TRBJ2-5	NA	CASGTSQETQYF	TGTGCTAGTGGCACATCACAAGAGACCCAGTACTTC
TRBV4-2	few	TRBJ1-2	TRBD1	CASSPRQGAKGYTF	TGTGCCAGCAGCCCTAGACAGGGGGCAAAGGGCTACACCTTC
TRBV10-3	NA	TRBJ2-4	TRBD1	CAISRDRTNLQGNIQYF	TGTGCCATCAGTCGGGACAGAACTAACCTCCAAGGAAACATTCAGTACTTC
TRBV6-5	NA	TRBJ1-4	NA	CASSYSGGGPEKLFF	TGTGCCAGCAGTTACTCTGGGGGGGGACCCGAAAAACTGTTTTTT
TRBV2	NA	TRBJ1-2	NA	CASSDAVFGGYTF	TGTGCCAGCAGTGACGCGGTCTTCGGGGGCTACACCTTC
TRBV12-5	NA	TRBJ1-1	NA	CASGYRENTEAFF	TGTGCTAGTGGTTACAGGGAAAACACTGAAGCTTTCTTT
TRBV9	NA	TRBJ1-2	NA	CASSVEEDYGYTF	TGTGCCAGCAGCGTAGAGGAGGACTATGGCTACACCTTC
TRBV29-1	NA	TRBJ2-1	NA	CSVEGVNEQFF	TGCAGCGTTGAAGGGGTCAATGAGCAGTTCTTC
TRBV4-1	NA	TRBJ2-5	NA	CASSQASRGNPHQETQYF	TGCGCCAGCAGCCAAGCCTCCAGAGGGAACCCCCACCAAGAGACCCAGTACTTC
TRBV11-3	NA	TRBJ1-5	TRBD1	CASSLGWTTGDSNQPQHF	TGTGCCAGCAGCTTAGGCTGGACCACAGGGGATAGCAATCAGCCCCAGCATTTT
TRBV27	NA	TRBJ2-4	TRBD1	CASAGTGEGIQYF	TGTGCCAGCGCCGGGACAGGGGAGGGCATTCAGTACTTC
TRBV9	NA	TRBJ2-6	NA	CASSVVGAGGANVLTF	TGTGCCAGCAGCGTAGTGGGGGCGGGTGGGGCCAACGTCCTGACTTTC
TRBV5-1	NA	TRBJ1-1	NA	CASSLVAGNTEAFF	TGCGCCAGCAGCTTGGTGGCGGGAAACACTGAAGCTTTCTTT
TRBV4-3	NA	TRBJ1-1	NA	CASSQDPGRANTEAFF	TGCGCCAGCAGCCAAGACCCCGGCAGGGCGAACACTGAAGCTTTCTTT
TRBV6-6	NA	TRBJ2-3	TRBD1	CASSRTGVADTQYF	TGTGCCAGCAGTCGGACAGGGGTGGCAGATACGCAGTATTTT